This T cell receptor beta chain appears in the sequencing data of a study of T cell responses to AZD1222 COVID-19 vaccine. The repertoire was sequenced with immunoSEQ multiplex PCR; TCRdb's copy has only in-frame clones and lacks some. This sample has about 170,000 clones, with 80% to 95% found just once. Trimming removed 3 bases at V and 5 bases at J, with 22 bases between. CDR1 is LNHNV and CDR2 is YYDKDF in the germline V gene (reference sequence). This CDR3 region has 17 residues. The chain recombines TRBV15 with TRBJ2-5; possibly TRBD1 for D (7 bases). The sample consisted of peripheral blood, taken on day 0 of AZD1222 vaccination. This clonotype was obtained from an adult in good health. For the CDR3, the DNA is TGTGCCACCAGCAGGCCGCGGGGATCACAGGGGAGGGAGACCCAGTACTTC. Translated: CATSRPRGSQGRETQYF.